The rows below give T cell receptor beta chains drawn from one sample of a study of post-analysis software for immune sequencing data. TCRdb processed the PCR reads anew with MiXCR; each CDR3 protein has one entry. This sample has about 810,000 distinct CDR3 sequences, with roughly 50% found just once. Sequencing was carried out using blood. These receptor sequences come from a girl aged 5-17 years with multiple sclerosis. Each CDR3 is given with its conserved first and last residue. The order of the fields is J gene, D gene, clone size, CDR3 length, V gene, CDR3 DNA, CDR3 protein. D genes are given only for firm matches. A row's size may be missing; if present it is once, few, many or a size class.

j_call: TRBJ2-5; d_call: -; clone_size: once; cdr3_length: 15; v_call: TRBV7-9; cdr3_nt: TGTGCCAGCAGCTCAGGCCCCCCAGCCGCAGAGACCCAGTACTTC; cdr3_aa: CASSSGPPAAETQYF
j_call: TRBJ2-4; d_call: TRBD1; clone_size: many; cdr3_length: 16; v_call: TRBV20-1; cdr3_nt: TGCAGTGCTACGCCCTGGGACAGTGTCATTAAAAACATTCAGTACTTC; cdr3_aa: CSATPWDSVIKNIQYF
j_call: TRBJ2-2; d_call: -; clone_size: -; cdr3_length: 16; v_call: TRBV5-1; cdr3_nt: TGCGCCAGCAGTAAGGGCCGAAGTCCGCACACCGGGGAGCTGTTTTTT; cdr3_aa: CASSKGRSPHTGELFF
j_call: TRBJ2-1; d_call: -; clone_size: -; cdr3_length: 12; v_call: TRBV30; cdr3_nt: TGTGCCTGGAGTGCCCTGGGGAATGAGCAGTTCTTC; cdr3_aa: CAWSALGNEQFF
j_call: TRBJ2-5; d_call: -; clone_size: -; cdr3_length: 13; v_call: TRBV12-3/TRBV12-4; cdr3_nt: TGTGCCTGCAGGTACAGGGTCCAAGAGACCCAGTACTTC; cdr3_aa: CACRYRVQETQYF
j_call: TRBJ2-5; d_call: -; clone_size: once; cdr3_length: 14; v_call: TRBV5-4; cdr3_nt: TGTGCCAGCAGCCCACAGTCAGGTGAAGAGACCCAGTACTTC; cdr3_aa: CASSPQSGEETQYF
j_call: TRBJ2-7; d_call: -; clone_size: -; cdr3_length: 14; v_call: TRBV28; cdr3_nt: TGTGCCAGCAGTTTTAGGACTCCGTCCTACGAGCAGTACTTC; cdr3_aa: CASSFRTPSYEQYF
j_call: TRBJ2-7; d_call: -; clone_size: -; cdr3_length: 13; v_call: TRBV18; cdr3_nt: TGTGCCAGCTCACCACCGGTTGCCTACGAGCAGTACTTC; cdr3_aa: CASSPPVAYEQYF
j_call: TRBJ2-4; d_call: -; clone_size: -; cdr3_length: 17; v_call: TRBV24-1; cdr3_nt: TGTGCCACCAGTGATTCCAGGGAAACTCAAGGCAAAAACATTCAGTACTTC; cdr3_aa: CATSDSRETQGKNIQYF
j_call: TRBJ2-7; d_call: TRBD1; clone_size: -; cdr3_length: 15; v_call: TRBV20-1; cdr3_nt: TGCAGTGCTAGTATAACAGGGGCGAACTCCTACGAGCAGTACTTC; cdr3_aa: CSASITGANSYEQYF
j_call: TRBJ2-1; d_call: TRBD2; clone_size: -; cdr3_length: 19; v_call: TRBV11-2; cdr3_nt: TGTGCCAGCAGCTTAGCAGGGACTAGCGGCACTCCCACCTACAATGAGCAGTTCTTC; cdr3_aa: CASSLAGTSGTPTYNEQFF
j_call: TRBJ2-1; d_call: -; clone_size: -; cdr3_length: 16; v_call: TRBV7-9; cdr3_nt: TGTGCCAGCAGCTTTACCGGGACACCAACCTACAATGAGCAGTTCTTC; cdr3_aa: CASSFTGTPTYNEQFF
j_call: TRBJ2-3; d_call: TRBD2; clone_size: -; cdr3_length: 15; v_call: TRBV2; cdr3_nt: TGTGCCAGCAGTAAGACTAGCGGAGGGGTGGATACGCAGTATTTT; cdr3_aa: CASSKTSGGVDTQYF
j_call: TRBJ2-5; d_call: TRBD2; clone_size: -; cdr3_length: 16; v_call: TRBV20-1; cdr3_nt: TGCAGTGCTAAGGGACTAGCGGGAGTCCCCCAAGAGACCCAGTACTTC; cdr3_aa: CSAKGLAGVPQETQYF
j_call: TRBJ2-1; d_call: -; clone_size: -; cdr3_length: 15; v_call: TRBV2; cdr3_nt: TGTGCCAGCAGTGACGTCAGAAAACTAAACAATGAGCAGTTCTTC; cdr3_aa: CASSDVRKLNNEQFF
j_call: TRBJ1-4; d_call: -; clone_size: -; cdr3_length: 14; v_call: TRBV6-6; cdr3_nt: TGTGCCAGCAGTTACTCTCCGGACGTCGAGAAACTGTTTTTT; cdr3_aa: CASSYSPDVEKLFF
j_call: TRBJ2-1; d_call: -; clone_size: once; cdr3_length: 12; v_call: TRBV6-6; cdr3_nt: TGTGCCAGCAGCATCAGGGAAAATGAGCAGTTCTTC; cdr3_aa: CASSIRENEQFF